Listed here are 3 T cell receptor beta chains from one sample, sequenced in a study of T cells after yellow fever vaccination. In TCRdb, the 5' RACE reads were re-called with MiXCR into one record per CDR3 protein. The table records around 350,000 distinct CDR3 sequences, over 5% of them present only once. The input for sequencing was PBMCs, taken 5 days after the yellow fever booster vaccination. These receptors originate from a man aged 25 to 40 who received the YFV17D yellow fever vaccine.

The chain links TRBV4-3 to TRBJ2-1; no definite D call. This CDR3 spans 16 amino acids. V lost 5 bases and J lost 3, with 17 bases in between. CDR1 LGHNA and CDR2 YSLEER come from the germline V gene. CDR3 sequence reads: CASSTRPTEYYNEQFF. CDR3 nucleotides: TGCGCCAGCAGCACCCGACCGACTGAGTACTACAATGAGCAGTTCTTC.

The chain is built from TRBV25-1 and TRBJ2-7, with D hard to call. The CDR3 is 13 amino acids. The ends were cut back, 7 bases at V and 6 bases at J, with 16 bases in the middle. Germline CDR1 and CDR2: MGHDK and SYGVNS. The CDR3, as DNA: TGTGCCAGCACATGGCAAACCCTCTCCGAGCAGTACTTC. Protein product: CASTWQTLSEQYF.

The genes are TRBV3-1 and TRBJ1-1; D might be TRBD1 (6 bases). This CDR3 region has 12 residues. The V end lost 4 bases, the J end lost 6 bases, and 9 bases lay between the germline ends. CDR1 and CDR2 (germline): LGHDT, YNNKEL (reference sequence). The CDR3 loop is CASSPGAAEAFF. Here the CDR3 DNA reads TGTGCCAGCAGCCCGGGGGCGGCTGAAGCTTTCTTT. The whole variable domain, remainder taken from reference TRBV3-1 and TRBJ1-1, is DTAVSQTPKYLVTQMGNDKSIKCEQNLGHDTMYWYKQDSKKFLKIMFSYNNKELIINETVPNRFSPKSPDKAHLNLHINSLELGDSAVYFCASSPGAAEAFFGQGTRLTVV.